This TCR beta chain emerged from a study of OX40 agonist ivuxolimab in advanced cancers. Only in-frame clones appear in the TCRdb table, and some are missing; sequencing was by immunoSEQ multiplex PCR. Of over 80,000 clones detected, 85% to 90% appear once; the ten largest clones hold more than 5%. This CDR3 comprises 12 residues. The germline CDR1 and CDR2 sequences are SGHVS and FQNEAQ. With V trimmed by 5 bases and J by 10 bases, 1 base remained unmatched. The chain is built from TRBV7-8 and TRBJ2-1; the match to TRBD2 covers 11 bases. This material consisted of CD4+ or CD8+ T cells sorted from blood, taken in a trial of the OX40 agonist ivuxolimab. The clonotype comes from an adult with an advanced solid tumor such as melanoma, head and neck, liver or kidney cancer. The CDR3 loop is CASSPSGGEQFF. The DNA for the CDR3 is TGTGCCAGCAGCCCTAGCGGGGGGGAGCAGTTCTTC.